The rows below give T cell receptor beta chains drawn from one sample of a study of T cell responses to AZD1222 COVID-19 vaccine. Using immunoSEQ multiplex PCR, the repertoire was profiled, and TCRdb retains in-frame clones only, with some absent. Of around 80,000 clones listed, 90% are singletons. The material was peripheral blood, obtained on day 0 of AZD1222 vaccination. All receptors derive from an adult in good health. The CDR3 runs from the conserved cysteine through the conserved F or W. A D gene is named only where the DNA matches it firmly. Expanded clones get a size class; other rows say once, few or many, or leave the size out.

V: TRBV10-1; D: .; size: .; J: TRBJ1-5; DNA: TGCGCCAGCAGTTCCACTTCCTATAGCAATCAGCCCCAGCATTTT; CDR3: CASSSTSYSNQPQHF
V: TRBV7-9; D: TRBD2; size: .; J: TRBJ2-2; DNA: TGTGCCAGCAGCTTTGGTCCCGGGGGGACCACCGGGGAGCTGTTTTTT; CDR3: CASSFGPGGTTGELFF
V: TRBV6-2/TRBV6-3; D: TRBD1; size: .; J: TRBJ1-2; DNA: TGTGCCAGCAGCCCTGGGACAGCTGTCCCTAACTATGGCTACACCTTC; CDR3: CASSPGTAVPNYGYTF
V: TRBV14; D: TRBD2; size: .; J: TRBJ2-1; DNA: TGTGCCAGCAGCCATTCAAGACTAGCGGGCTACAATGAGCAGTTCTTC; CDR3: CASSHSRLAGYNEQFF
V: TRBV5-4; D: .; size: .; J: TRBJ1-4; DNA: TGTGCCAGCAGCCAAGACAGGCTGACTGAAAAACTGTTTTTT; CDR3: CASSQDRLTEKLFF
V: TRBV6-5; D: .; size: few; J: TRBJ2-3; DNA: TGTGCCAGCAGGACAGGAACAGATACGCAGTATTTT; CDR3: CASRTGTDTQYF
V: TRBV7-2; D: TRBD1; size: once; J: TRBJ2-1; DNA: TGTGCCAGCAGCTCGACAGGGTGGGTCTACAATGAGCAGTTCTTC; CDR3: CASSSTGWVYNEQFF
V: TRBV10-2; D: TRBD1; size: .; J: TRBJ1-1; DNA: TGCGCCAGCAGACTGACAGGGGAGGGAACTGAAGCTTTCTTT; CDR3: CASRLTGEGTEAFF
V: TRBV10-3; D: TRBD2; size: .; J: TRBJ2-7; DNA: TGTGCCATCAGTGGTGCGGGAGGGCCCTACGAGCAGTACTTC; CDR3: CAISGAGGPYEQYF
V: TRBV7-9; D: .; size: .; J: TRBJ2-3; DNA: TGTGCCAGCAGCTTCGGGGTCCGGGCAGATACGCAGTATTTT; CDR3: CASSFGVRADTQYF
V: TRBV9; D: .; size: .; J: TRBJ2-5; DNA: TGTGCCAGCAGCGTCCCCGGGGGCGCCGAGACCCAGTACTTC; CDR3: CASSVPGGAETQYF
V: TRBV2; D: .; size: .; J: TRBJ1-4; DNA: TGTGCCAGCAGTGAACGTGGGGCCCGTAATGAAAAACTGTTTTTT; CDR3: CASSERGARNEKLFF
V: TRBV2; D: TRBD2; size: few; J: TRBJ2-3; DNA: TGTGCCAGCACCCCTCTAGCGGGGGCCTTCACAGATACGCAGTATTTT; CDR3: CASTPLAGAFTDTQYF
V: TRBV4-1; D: .; size: .; J: TRBJ1-2; DNA: TGCGCCAGCAGCCAAACACCGACGGTCTACTATGGCTACACCTTC; CDR3: CASSQTPTVYYGYTF
V: TRBV9; D: TRBD1; size: .; J: TRBJ2-6; DNA: TGTGCCAGCAGCGTCGGGACAGATCTCTCTGGGGCCAACGTCCTGACTTTC; CDR3: CASSVGTDLSGANVLTF
V: TRBV11-2; D: .; size: .; J: TRBJ2-1; DNA: TGTGCCAGCAGCTCAGAGCAGGCGGGGACGTGTCAAGTCAATGAGCAGTTCTTC; CDR3: CASSSEQAGTCQVNEQFF
V: TRBV5-1; D: .; size: .; J: TRBJ1-1; DNA: TGCGCCAGCAGCTTGGGAGGGGGGACCCCTAACACTGAAGCTTTCTTT; CDR3: CASSLGGGTPNTEAFF
V: TRBV12-3/TRBV12-4; D: .; size: .; J: TRBJ2-1; DNA: TGTGCCAGCAAACCGGATACCTACAATGAGCAGTTCTTC; CDR3: CASKPDTYNEQFF
V: TRBV2; D: .; size: .; J: TRBJ1-1; DNA: TGTGCCAGCAGTGAGGGGGCGCGGTACACTGAAGCTTTCTTT; CDR3: CASSEGARYTEAFF
V: TRBV19; D: TRBD1; size: .; J: TRBJ2-7; DNA: TGTGCCAGTAGTATTCGCAGTGAGGGGGCCGAGCAGTACTTC; CDR3: CASSIRSEGAEQYF
V: TRBV24-1; D: TRBD1; size: .; J: TRBJ2-1; DNA: TGTGCCACCAGTGCACTTAACAGGGGGTACAATGAGCAGTTCTTC; CDR3: CATSALNRGYNEQFF
V: TRBV6-6; D: .; size: .; J: TRBJ1-5; DNA: TGTGCCAGCACCCCCCGGGGAGGGGAAAGCAATCAGCCCCAGCATTTT; CDR3: CASTPRGGESNQPQHF
V: TRBV27; D: .; size: .; J: TRBJ1-3; DNA: TGTGCCAGCAGGGGGTTTGGCAGCGGAAACACCATATATTTT; CDR3: CASRGFGSGNTIYF
V: TRBV11-2; D: TRBD2; size: .; J: TRBJ2-5; DNA: TGTGCCAGCAGCGCCGGGACTAAAGACCAAGAGACCCAGTACTTC; CDR3: CASSAGTKDQETQYF
V: TRBV5-1; D: .; size: .; J: TRBJ1-1; DNA: TGCGCCACCGGCGAGAGGGAGGACACTGAAGCTTTCTTT; CDR3: CATGEREDTEAFF
V: TRBV9; D: .; size: .; J: TRBJ1-3; DNA: TGTGCCAGCAGCGATTCTGGAGGGTACTCTGGAAACACCATATATTTT; CDR3: CASSDSGGYSGNTIYF
V: TRBV2; D: TRBD1; size: .; J: TRBJ1-5; DNA: TGTGCCAGCAGTGCGGACAGGGGTTACAATCAGCCCCAGCATTTT; CDR3: CASSADRGYNQPQHF
V: TRBV5-1; D: .; size: few; J: TRBJ1-1; DNA: TGCGCCAGCAGCTTGGGGGGTATGAACACTGAAGCTTTCTTT; CDR3: CASSLGGMNTEAFF
V: TRBV10-1; D: TRBD1; size: .; J: TRBJ1-1; DNA: TGCGCCAGCAGCCAGGGGGGGCCGAACACTGAAGCTTTCTTT; CDR3: CASSQGGPNTEAFF
V: TRBV18; D: .; size: .; J: TRBJ2-2; DNA: TGTGCCAGCTCCCCGTTTGTGGGGGCGAACACCGGGGAGCTGTTTTTT; CDR3: CASSPFVGANTGELFF
V: TRBV7-2; D: .; size: .; J: TRBJ2-7; DNA: TGTGCCAGCAGCTTAGGGAGGGGTAACTACGAGCAGTACTTC; CDR3: CASSLGRGNYEQYF
V: TRBV7-2; D: .; size: .; J: TRBJ2-3; DNA: TGTGCCAGCAGCTACACAGATACGCAGTATTTT; CDR3: CASSYTDTQYF
V: TRBV9; D: .; size: .; J: TRBJ1-6; DNA: TGTGCCAGCAGCGTCCAGGACAGTCTCAGGACACCCCTCCACTTT; CDR3: CASSVQDSLRTPLHF
V: TRBV6-6; D: .; size: .; J: TRBJ2-1; DNA: TGTGCCAGCAGTTACTCCTACCAAAAGTGGGTGCAGTTCTTC; CDR3: CASSYSYQKWVQFF
V: TRBV6-2/TRBV6-3; D: TRBD1; size: .; J: TRBJ2-3; DNA: TGTGCCAGCAGTTCCATCCGACAGGGGGGCACAGATACGCAGTATTTT; CDR3: CASSSIRQGGTDTQYF
V: TRBV19; D: .; size: .; J: TRBJ1-5; DNA: TGTGCCACCAGTCCGTACCAGGGAAATCAGCCCCAGCATTTT; CDR3: CATSPYQGNQPQHF
V: TRBV6-4; D: .; size: .; J: TRBJ1-2; DNA: TGTGCCAGCAGTGCCCAGGGCGGTATTGACTATGGCTACACCTTC; CDR3: CASSAQGGIDYGYTF
V: TRBV2; D: .; size: .; J: TRBJ2-7; DNA: TGTGCCAGTTCAGGTAGACAGGGAGGGCGCGAGCAGTACTTC; CDR3: CASSGRQGGREQYF
V: TRBV5-4; D: .; size: .; J: TRBJ1-4; DNA: TGTGCCAGCAGCTTGGCGGGAGCTAATAATGAAAAACTGTTTTTT; CDR3: CASSLAGANNEKLFF
V: TRBV6-5; D: TRBD1; size: .; J: TRBJ2-7; DNA: TGTGCCAGCAGTTACTCCGGGACAGGGCCCTACGAGCAGTACTTC; CDR3: CASSYSGTGPYEQYF